A single sample is the source of the 5 T cell receptor beta chains below, sequenced in a study of T-cell reconstitution after alpha-beta-depleted transplantation in children. Molecular barcoding with unique molecular identifiers was used for the TCRbeta library. TCRdb reprocessed the PCR reads via MiXCR and lists one record per CDR3 protein. Among hundreds of thousands of distinct CDR3 sequences listed, about an eighth were seen once. Sequencing was performed on PBMCs, taken from the stem cell graft. The receptors here all came from a human donor who donated a stem cell graft to a child with Fanconi anemia.

The V gene is TRBV12-3 or TRBV12-4, the J gene TRBJ1-3; D not certain. V dropped 5 bases and J dropped 0 bases, with 8 bases sitting between them. The CDR3 runs 14 residues. In DNA form, the CDR3 reads TGTGCCAGCAGTGGATTGAGCTCTGGAAACACCATATATTTT. Protein: CASSGLSSGNTIYF.

The DNA of the CDR3 is TGTGCCAGCTCACCAGTGTTAGGTGAGGGGAAGGATTCCCTCCACTTT. Translation gives CASSPVLGEGKDSLHF. The V and J genes are TRBV18 and TRBJ1-6; a weak D match, TRBD1 (5 bases). CDR1 is KGHSH, CDR2 LQKENI, per germline. CDR3 size: 16 residues. V was trimmed by 2 bases and J by 14 bases, leaving 22 bases between them.

This clonotype came up a few times. The chain is built from TRBV24-1 and TRBJ2-5, with D maybe TRBD2 (5 bases). There are 15 residues in the CDR3. Germline CDR1 reads KGHDR; CDR2 reads SFDVKD. V was trimmed by 1 base and J by 3 bases, leaving 11 bases between them. CDR3 sequence: CATSDFTAGEETQYF. For the CDR3, the DNA is TGTGCCACCAGTGATTTCACGGCCGGGGAAGAGACCCAGTACTTC.

This clonotype has a count of ten or more. The chain employs TRBV20-1 and TRBJ2-3; D unclear. Germline loops: CDR1 DFQATT, CDR2 SNEGSKA (reference sequence). This CDR3 has 15 amino acids. Deletions cut 0 bases from V and 6 bases from J, with 16 bases between. Here the CDR3 reads CSARDYSTPSDTQYF. As DNA, the CDR3 is TGCAGTGCTAGAGACTACTCGACTCCGTCGGATACGCAGTATTTT.

This clonotype has just a few counts. V and J are TRBV12-3 or TRBV12-4 and TRBJ2-2; 7 bases fit TRBD2. The CDR3 is 13 amino acids. V was clipped by 6 bases and J by 7 bases; unmatched bases: 5. CDR3 sequence: CASSPGGGGELFF. In DNA, the CDR3 is TGTGCCAGCAGCCCCGGCGGGGGCGGGGAGCTGTTTTTT.